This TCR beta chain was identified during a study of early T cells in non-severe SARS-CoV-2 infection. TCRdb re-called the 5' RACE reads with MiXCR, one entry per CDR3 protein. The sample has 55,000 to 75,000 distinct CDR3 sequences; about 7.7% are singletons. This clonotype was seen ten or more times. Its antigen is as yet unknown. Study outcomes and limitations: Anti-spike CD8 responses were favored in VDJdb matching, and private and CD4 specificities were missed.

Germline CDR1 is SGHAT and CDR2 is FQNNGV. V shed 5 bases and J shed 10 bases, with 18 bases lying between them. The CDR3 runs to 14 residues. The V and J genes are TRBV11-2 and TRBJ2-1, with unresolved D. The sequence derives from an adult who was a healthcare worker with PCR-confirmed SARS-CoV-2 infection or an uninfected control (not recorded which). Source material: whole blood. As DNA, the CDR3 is TGTGCCAGCAGCGTGGGCCCTCAGAGGCACGAGCAGTTCTTC. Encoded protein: CASSVGPQRHEQFF.